A single T cell receptor beta chain is shown here with its context. These data originate in a study of blood T cell repertoires in COVID-19. Profiled with immunoSEQ multiplex PCR; TCRdb holds only in-frame clones, not every one. The sample has 80,000 to 100,000 clones, about 90% seen once. With 2 bases clipped from V and 0 bases from J, the junction kept 4 bases outside the gene matches. The germline V gene encodes CDR1 PRHDT and CDR2 FYEKMQ (reference sequence). The CDR3 is 17 amino acids. The chain couples TRBV13 to TRBJ2-1, with 10 bases aligning to TRBD1. The clonotype originates from a human donor with COVID-19, enrolled during active disease. The donor label of this sample is uncertain. Input material: peripheral blood. CDR3 in DNA: TGTGCCAGCAGCTTATGGGACAGGGGACACTCCTACAATGAGCAGTTCTTC. This encodes CASSLWDRGHSYNEQFF.